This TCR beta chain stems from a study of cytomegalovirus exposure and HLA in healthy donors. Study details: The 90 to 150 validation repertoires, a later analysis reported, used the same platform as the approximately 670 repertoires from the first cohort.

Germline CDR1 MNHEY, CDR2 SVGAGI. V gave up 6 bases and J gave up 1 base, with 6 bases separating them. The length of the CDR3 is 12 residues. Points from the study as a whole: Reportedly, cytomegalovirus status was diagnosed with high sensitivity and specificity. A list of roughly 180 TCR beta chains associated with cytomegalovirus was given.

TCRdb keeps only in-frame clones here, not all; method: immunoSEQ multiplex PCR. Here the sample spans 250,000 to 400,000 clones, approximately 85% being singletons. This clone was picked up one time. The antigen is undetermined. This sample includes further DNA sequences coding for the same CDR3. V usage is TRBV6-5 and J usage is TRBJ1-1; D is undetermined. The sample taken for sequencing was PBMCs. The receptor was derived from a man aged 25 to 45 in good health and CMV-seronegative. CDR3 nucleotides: TGTGCCAGCAGCCGGGGGAACACTGAAGCTTTCTTT. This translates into CASSRGNTEAFF.